Presented here are 16 T cell receptor beta chains from one specimen sequenced in a study of T cell repertoires in cytomegalovirus infection (dated by TCRdb to about 2019). The treatment or condition label, read with the paper, signifies: in vitro stimulation with specific CMV peptide epitopes to enrich CMV-specific T cells. Their cognate antigens are unknown. TCRdb names Illumina HiSeq 1500 as the instrument used. TCRdb redid the processing of the public reads, applying fastp at Q25 and MiXCR, and retained in-frame beta chains. Identical CDR3 protein sequences are pooled into one entry, listed with their most common genes and DNA. The sample includes roughly 500,000 distinct CDR3 sequences, with approximately 42% observed a single time. 35% to 50% of the sample goes to the ten largest clones. The starting material was cultured PBMCs, obtained from culture after CMV antigen stimulation. The source is a human donor in good health (CMV status not recorded). Some clones in this sample may be carry-over from other donors' samples.

This clonotype was observed a single time. The chain is built from TRBV20-1 and TRBJ1-2; 9 nucleotides match TRBD1. J was trimmed by 5 bases and V by 6 bases; bases with no gene match: 7. The CDR3 spans 13 residues. Per germline, CDR1 DFQATT and CDR2 SNEGSKA (reference sequence). In DNA form, the CDR3 reads TGCAGTGCAGTACCGGGACAGGGTTATGGCTACACCTTC. This sequence encodes CSAVPGQGYGYTF.

The CDR3, as DNA: TGTGCCAGCAGCCGTGGTAGGAACAATCAGCCCCAGCATTTT. This translates into CASSRGRNNQPQHF. The chain combines TRBV7-2 with TRBJ1-5; D unclear. The CDR3 is 14 residues long. V lost 5 bases, J lost 3 bases, and 11 bases lay in between. In germline, CDR1 is SGHTA, CDR2 FQGNSA.

The CDR3 protein is CASSFGRVETEAFF. The CDR3 DNA is TGTGCCAGCAGTTTCGGACGGGTTGAAACTGAAGCTTTCTTT. The chain uses TRBV12-3 or TRBV12-4 and TRBJ1-1, with D unclear. Trimming removed 3 bases from V and 5 bases from J, with 13 bases in between. This CDR3 has 14 residues.

This chain uses TRBV4-2 with TRBJ2-3; D gene unclear. V was pared by 1 base and J by 5 bases, with 10 bases between. Germline CDR1 LGHNA, CDR2 YNFKEQ. This CDR3 has 14 amino acids. The CDR3 nucleotides are TGTGCCAGCAGCCAAGGAGACTTCGGAGATACGCAGTATTTT. This sequence encodes CASSQGDFGDTQYF.

This clonotype was recorded many times. This rearrangement joins TRBV7-2 to TRBJ2-6; D uncertain. Trimming left V 0 bases short and J 4 bases short, with 1 base between. CDR1 is SGHTA and CDR2 is FQGNSA in the germline V gene. The CDR3 has 13 amino acids. The CDR3 reads CASSLAGANVLTF. The CDR3 DNA follows: TGTGCCAGCAGCTTAGCCGGGGCCAACGTCCTGACTTTC.

CDR3 nucleotide sequence: TGCAGTGGTAGCGTTGTACTTCACACTGAAGCTTTCTTT. Translated: CSGSVVLHTEAFF. V gene TRBV20-1 combines with J gene TRBJ1-1; D uncertain. V lost 7 bases and J 3 bases, leaving 15 bases between the germline ends. CDR1 is DFQATT, CDR2 SNEGSKA, per germline (reference sequence). The CDR3 consists of 13 residues.

The rearrangement links TRBV12-3 or TRBV12-4 to TRBJ2-2; TRBD2 matches 8 bases. The CDR3 covers 16 residues. With 2 bases clipped from V and 4 bases from J, the junction kept 6 bases outside the gene matches. CDR3 DNA sequence: TGTGCCAGCAGTTTAATAGCGGGATGGGGCACCGGGGAGCTGTTTTTT. This codes for CASSLIAGWGTGELFF.

In the case of this clonotype: The junction differs from germline at one of its ends, possibly a read error. V gene TRBV19 combines with J gene TRBJ2-3; TRBD2 agrees at 9 bases. Germline lookup yields CDR1 LNHDA and CDR2 SQIVND (reference sequence). The CDR3 contains 15 residues. The CDR3 loop reads CASSRTGTSRDMQYF. Written as DNA, the CDR3 is TGTGCCAGTAGCCGGACCGGGACTAGCAGAGATATGCAGTATTTT.

The V and J genes are TRBV4-2 and TRBJ2-3, with a tentative D call TRBD2 (5 bases). The V gene lost 0 bases and the J gene lost 1 base, with 14 bases spanning the gap. The CDR3 runs to 17 residues. Germline V CDR1 and CDR2: LGHNA, YNFKEQ. CDR3 region: CASSQDRRGIGTDTQYF. CDR3 nucleotide sequence: TGTGCCAGCAGCCAAGACCGGCGAGGGATTGGCACAGATACGCAGTATTTT.

The chain combines TRBV7-2 with TRBJ2-2; D is tentatively TRBD1 or TRBD2 (6 bases each). Germline assignment: CDR1 SGHTA and CDR2 FQGNSA. The CDR3 runs to 15 residues. Trimming removed 2 bases at V and 3 bases at J, with 10 bases between. CDR3 nucleotide sequence: TGTGCCAGCAGCTTACTGGGGGGCCACACCGGGGAGCTGTTTTTT. Translation: CASSLLGGHTGELFF.

The chain carries TRBV4-1 and TRBJ1-3; D possibly corresponds to TRBD1 (5 bases). Trimming shortened V by 0 bases and J by 1 base, and 10 bases separated the two germline ends. Germline CDR1 reads MGHRA; CDR2 reads YSYEKL. The length of the CDR3 is 16 residues. This chain's CDR3 is CASSQDGAASGNTIYF. For the CDR3, the DNA is TGCGCCAGCAGCCAAGACGGGGCAGCTTCTGGAAACACCATATATTTT.

This clonotype showed up just once. CDR3 DNA sequence: TGTGCCAGCAGTTTCTCCGGGGCCTACCAAAAGAACACTGAAGCTTTCTTT. It codes for CASSFSGAYQKNTEAFF. The rearrangement links TRBV6-6 to TRBJ1-1; possible D gene TRBD1, 5 bases. CDR3 length: 17 residues. Germline V gives CDR1 MNHNY, CDR2 SVGAGI (reference sequence). Trimming took off 4 bases at V and 1 base at J, with 19 bases between the two ends.

This rearrangement joins TRBV28 to TRBJ1-5; D unresolved. Germline CDR1 reads MDHEN; CDR2 reads SYDVKM. V was shortened by 7 bases and J by 0 bases, with 16 bases between the two germline ends. The CDR3 runs 16 residues. The CDR3 sequence is CASTHGRAYSNQPQHF. The CDR3 DNA is TGTGCCAGCACCCACGGAAGGGCATATAGCAATCAGCCCCAGCATTTT.

This clonotype turned up a few times. The chain carries TRBV18 and TRBJ2-7; 9 bases are a match to TRBD1. Germline V lookup: CDR1 KGHSH, CDR2 LQKENI. This CDR3 is built from 13 residues. V was pared by 3 bases and J by 6 bases, with 3 bases of the junction left unmatched. Here the CDR3 reads CASSPGTGFEQYF. CDR3 DNA sequence: TGTGCCAGCTCACCCGGGACAGGGTTCGAGCAGTACTTC.

V is TRBV19 and J is TRBJ1-5; no reliable D call. Germline V gives CDR1 LNHDA, CDR2 SQIVND (reference sequence). The CDR3 loop spans 13 amino acids. V lost 4 bases to trimming and J lost 4 bases, with 8 bases between them. The CDR3 protein is CASSTIGNQPQHF. CDR3 coding DNA: TGTGCCAGTAGTACGATTGGAAATCAGCCCCAGCATTTT.

This clonotype was counted between two and nine times. The rearrangement links TRBV7-2 to TRBJ2-5; D gene unclear. Germline assignment: CDR1 SGHTA and CDR2 FQGNSA. This CDR3 comprises 16 residues. V was pared by 0 bases and J by 5 bases, with 16 bases between. For the CDR3, the DNA is TGTGCCAGCAGCTTAGCGTCGGCAACCGGTGGTGAGACCCAGTACTTC. This encodes CASSLASATGGETQYF.